The 8 T cell receptor beta chains given below trace back to one sample, sequenced in a study of OX40 agonist ivuxolimab in advanced cancers. Assay used: immunoSEQ multiplex PCR; TCRdb lists only in-frame clones, some missing. Of some 51,000 clones listed, roughly 90% are singletons. The sample here was CD4+ or CD8+ T cells sorted from blood, taken in a trial of the OX40 agonist ivuxolimab. These receptors all stem from an adult with an advanced solid tumor such as melanoma, head and neck, liver or kidney cancer.

The rearrangement uses TRBV19 and TRBJ1-5, with 8 bases matching TRBD1. There are 16 residues in the CDR3. V lost 0 bases to trimming and J lost 6 bases; unmatched junction nucleotides: 7. Germline assignment: CDR1 LNHDA and CDR2 SQIVND (reference sequence). CDR3 in DNA: TGTGCCAGTAGTATAGATCCCCAGGGGGCGGTTCAGCCCCAGCATTTT. Protein sequence: CASSIDPQGAVQPQHF.

V usage is TRBV13 and J usage is TRBJ2-2, with unresolved D. CDR3 size: 14 residues. Trimming took off 4 bases at V and 6 bases at J, with 12 bases between the two ends. Germline CDR1 PRHDT, CDR2 FYEKMQ (reference sequence). CDR3 bases: TGTGCCAGCAGCTACTATGGACCTTCCGGGGAGCTGTTTTTT. Residues: CASSYYGPSGELFF. The full variable domain, rest sourced from reference TRBV13 and TRBJ2-2, is AAGVIQSPRHLIKEKRETATLKCYPIPRHDTVYWYQQGPGQDPQFLISFYEKMQSDKGSIPDRFSAQQFSDYHSELNMSSLELGDSALYFCASSYYGPSGELFFGEGSRLTVL.

In DNA form, the CDR3 reads TGTGCCAGCAGCTTAGAGAGCGGAAGCTCCTACGAGCAGTACTTC. It is translated as CASSLESGSSYEQYF. The rearrangement links TRBV7-6 to TRBJ2-7; possible D gene TRBD2, 5 bases. The CDR3 consists of 15 residues. With 1 base removed from V and 0 bases from J, the gap between germline ends came to 10 bases. In germline, CDR1 is SGHVS, CDR2 FNYEAQ.

The chain joins TRBV6-6 to TRBJ2-7, with D perhaps matching TRBD1 (6 bases). Germline CDR1 MNHNY, CDR2 SVGAGI (reference sequence). The CDR3 extends over 15 amino acids. The germline V and J ends were trimmed by 4 bases and 3 bases, with 16 bases remaining between them. CDR3 in amino acids: CASSSPQGKGYEQYF. The CDR3 DNA reads as TGTGCCAGCAGTTCGCCACAGGGCAAAGGCTACGAGCAGTACTTC.

The rearrangement uses TRBV5-1 and TRBJ2-7; 11 nucleotides match TRBD1. CDR1 is SGHRS and CDR2 is YFSETQ in the germline V gene. J was trimmed by 6 bases and V by 4 bases; bases with no gene match: 6. The CDR3 is made up of 14 amino acids. The DNA of the CDR3 is TGCGCCAGCAGCCCGGGACAGGGGGGGCGCGAGCAGTACTTC. Translation: CASSPGQGGREQYF.

The chain uses TRBV20-1 and TRBJ2-1, with D uncertain. CDR1 and CDR2 (germline): DFQATT, SNEGSKA (reference sequence). The CDR3 extends over 11 amino acids. The V end was cut by 1 base, the J end by 7 bases, with 5 bases between. The DNA of the CDR3 is TGCAGTGCTAGAGTGATAAATGAGCAGTTCTTC. It codes for CSARVINEQFF.

This clone was seen once. This chain links TRBV4-3 with TRBJ2-2; D ambiguous. The CDR3 sequence is 15 residues long. CDR1 is LGHNA and CDR2 is YSLEER in the germline V gene. V lost 0 bases, J lost 4 bases, and 9 bases lay in between. The DNA of the CDR3 is TGCGCCAGCAGCCAAGATCGGCAGTTCACCGGGGAGCTGTTTTTT. Its translation is CASSQDRQFTGELFF.

J is TRBJ2-7 and V is TRBV27; 7 bases are shared with TRBD1. CDR1 is MNHEY and CDR2 is SMNVEV in the germline V gene (reference sequence). The CDR3 loop spans 14 amino acids. After removal of 2 bases from V and 3 bases from J, the junction contained 4 bases not matched to a gene. The CDR3 sequence is CASSLSAGGYEQYF. CDR3 in DNA: TGTGCCAGCAGTTTAAGCGCAGGGGGCTACGAGCAGTACTTC.